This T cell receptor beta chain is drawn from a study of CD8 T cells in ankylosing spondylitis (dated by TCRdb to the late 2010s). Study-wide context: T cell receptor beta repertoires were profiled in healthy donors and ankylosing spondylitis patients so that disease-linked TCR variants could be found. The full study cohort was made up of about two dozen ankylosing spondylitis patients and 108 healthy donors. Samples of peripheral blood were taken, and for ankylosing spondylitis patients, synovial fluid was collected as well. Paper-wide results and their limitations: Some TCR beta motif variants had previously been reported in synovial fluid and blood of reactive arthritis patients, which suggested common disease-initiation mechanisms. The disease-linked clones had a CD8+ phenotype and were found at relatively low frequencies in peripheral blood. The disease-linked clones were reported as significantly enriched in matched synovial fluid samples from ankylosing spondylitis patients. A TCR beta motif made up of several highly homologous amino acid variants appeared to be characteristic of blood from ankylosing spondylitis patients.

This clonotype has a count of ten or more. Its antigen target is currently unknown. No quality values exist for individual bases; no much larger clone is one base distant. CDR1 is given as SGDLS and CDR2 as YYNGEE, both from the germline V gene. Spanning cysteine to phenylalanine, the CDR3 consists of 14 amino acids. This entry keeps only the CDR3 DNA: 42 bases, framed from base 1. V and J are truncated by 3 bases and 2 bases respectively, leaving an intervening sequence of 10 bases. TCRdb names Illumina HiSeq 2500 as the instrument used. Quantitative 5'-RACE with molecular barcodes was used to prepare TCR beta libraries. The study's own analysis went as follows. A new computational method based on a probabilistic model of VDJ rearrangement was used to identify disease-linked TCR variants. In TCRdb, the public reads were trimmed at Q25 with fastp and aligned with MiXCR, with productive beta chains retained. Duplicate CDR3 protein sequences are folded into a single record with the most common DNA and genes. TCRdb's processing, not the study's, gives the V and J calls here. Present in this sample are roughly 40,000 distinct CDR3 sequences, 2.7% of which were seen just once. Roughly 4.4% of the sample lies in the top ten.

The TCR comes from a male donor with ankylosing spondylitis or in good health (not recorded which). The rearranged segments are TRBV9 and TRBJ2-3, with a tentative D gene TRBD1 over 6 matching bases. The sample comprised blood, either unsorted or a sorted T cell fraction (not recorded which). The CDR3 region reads CASSGDTYTDTQYF. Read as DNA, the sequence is TGTGCCAGCAGCGGGGACACCTACACAGATACGCAGTATTTT.